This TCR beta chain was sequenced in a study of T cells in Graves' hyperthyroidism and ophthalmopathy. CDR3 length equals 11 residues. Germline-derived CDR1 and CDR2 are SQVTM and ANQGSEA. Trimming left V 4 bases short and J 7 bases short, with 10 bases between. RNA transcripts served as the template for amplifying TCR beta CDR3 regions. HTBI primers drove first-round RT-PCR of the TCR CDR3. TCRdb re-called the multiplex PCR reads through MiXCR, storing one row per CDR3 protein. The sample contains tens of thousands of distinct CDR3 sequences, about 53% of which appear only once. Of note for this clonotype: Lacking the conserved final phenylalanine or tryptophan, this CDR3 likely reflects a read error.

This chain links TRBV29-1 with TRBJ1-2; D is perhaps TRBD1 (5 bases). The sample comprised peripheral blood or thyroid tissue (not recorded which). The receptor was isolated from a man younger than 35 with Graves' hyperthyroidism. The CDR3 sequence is CSVAAGGGYTV. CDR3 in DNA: TGCAGCGTTGCCGCCGGGGGTGGCTACACCGTC.